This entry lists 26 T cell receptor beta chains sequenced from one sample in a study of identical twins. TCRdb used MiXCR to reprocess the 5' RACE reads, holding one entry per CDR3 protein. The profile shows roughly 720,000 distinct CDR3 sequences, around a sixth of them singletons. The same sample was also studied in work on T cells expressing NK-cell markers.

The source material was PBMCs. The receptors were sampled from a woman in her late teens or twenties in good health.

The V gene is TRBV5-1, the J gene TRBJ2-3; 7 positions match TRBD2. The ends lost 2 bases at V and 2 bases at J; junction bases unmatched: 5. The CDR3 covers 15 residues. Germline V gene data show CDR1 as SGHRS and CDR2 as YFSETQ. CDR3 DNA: TGCGCCAGCAGCTTTCGCGGGGGATCCACAGATACGCAGTATTTT. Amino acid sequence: CASSFRGGSTDTQYF.

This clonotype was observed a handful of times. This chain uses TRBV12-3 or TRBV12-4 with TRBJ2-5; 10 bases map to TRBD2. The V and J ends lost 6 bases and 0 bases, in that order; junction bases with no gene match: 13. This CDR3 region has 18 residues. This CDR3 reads CASSVNAVAGGYQETQYF. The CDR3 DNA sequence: TGTGCCAGCAGCGTCAACGCGGTAGCGGGGGGTTACCAAGAGACCCAGTACTTC.

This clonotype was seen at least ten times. CDR3 amino acids: CASSFLGSDSYEQYF. In DNA, the CDR3 is TGCGCCAGCAGCTTCTTGGGGTCGGACTCCTACGAGCAGTACTTC. This rearrangement joins TRBV5-1 to TRBJ2-7, with D hard to call. Germline CDR1 and CDR2: SGHRS and YFSETQ. V dropped 2 bases and J dropped 0 bases, with 12 bases sitting between them. The CDR3 sequence is 15 residues long.

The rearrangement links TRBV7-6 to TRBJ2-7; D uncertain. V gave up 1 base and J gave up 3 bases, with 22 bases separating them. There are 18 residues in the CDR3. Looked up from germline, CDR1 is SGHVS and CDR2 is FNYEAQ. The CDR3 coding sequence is TGTGCCAGCAGCTTAGTTTCCCCCCGGCCCGCATGGCACTACGAGCAGTACTTC. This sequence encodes CASSLVSPRPAWHYEQYF.

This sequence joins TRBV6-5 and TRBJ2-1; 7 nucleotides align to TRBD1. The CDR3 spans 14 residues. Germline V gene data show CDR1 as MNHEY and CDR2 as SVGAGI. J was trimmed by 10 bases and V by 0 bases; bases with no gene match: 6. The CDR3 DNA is TGTGCCAGCAGTTACTCCTTCTCGACAGGGGAGCAGTTCTTC. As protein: CASSYSFSTGEQFF.

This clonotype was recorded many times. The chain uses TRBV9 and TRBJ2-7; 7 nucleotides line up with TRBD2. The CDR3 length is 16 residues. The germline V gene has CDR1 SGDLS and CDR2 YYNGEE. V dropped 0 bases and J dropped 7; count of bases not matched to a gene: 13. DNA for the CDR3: TGTGCCAGCAGCGTAGACTCCCGGACTAGAGAGGGGGAGCAGTACTTC. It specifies CASSVDSRTREGEQYF.

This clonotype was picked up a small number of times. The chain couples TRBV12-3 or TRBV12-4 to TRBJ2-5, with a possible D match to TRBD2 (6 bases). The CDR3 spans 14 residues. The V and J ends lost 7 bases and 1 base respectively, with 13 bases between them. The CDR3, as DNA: TGTGCCAGCAACGTAGCGGTGGGCCAAGAGACCCAGTACTTC. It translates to CASNVAVGQETQYF.

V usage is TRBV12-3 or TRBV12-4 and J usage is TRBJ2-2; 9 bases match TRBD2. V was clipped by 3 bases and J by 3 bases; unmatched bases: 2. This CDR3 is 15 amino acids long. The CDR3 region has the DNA TGTGCCAGCAGTTTTCGACTAGCGGACACCGGGGAGCTGTTTTTT. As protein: CASSFRLADTGELFF.

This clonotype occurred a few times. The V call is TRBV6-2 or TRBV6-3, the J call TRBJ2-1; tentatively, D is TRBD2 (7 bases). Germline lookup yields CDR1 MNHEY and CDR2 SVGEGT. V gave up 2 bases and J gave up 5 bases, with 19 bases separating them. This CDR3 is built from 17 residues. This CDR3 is CASSYRRSAGANNEQFF. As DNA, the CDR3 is TGTGCCAGCAGTTACCGTAGATCTGCGGGGGCGAACAATGAGCAGTTCTTC.

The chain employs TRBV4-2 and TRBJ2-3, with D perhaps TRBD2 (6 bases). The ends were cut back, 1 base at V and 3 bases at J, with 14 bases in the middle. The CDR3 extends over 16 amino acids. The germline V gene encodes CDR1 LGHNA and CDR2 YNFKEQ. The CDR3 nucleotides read TGTGCCAGCAGCCAAGTCGGCGGGATTGGAACAGATACGCAGTATTTT. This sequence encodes CASSQVGGIGTDTQYF.

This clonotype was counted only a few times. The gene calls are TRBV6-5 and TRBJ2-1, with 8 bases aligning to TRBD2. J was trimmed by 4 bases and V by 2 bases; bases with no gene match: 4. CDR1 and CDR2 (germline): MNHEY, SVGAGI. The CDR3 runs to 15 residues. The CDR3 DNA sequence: TGTGCCAGCAGTTACCTGTTAGCGGGGTACAATGAGCAGTTCTTC. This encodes CASSYLLAGYNEQFF.

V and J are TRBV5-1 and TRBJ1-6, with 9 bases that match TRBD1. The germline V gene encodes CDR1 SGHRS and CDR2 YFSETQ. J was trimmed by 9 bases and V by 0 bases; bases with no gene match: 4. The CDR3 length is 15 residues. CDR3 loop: CASSLAGQGRSPLHF. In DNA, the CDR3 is TGCGCCAGCAGCTTGGCTGGACAGGGGCGTTCACCCCTCCACTTT.

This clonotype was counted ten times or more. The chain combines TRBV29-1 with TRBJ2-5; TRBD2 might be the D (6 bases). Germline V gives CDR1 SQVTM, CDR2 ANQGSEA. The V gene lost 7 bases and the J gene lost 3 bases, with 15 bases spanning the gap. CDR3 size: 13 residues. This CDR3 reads CSATAGWKETQYF. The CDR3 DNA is TGCAGCGCAACTGCGGGGTGGAAAGAGACCCAGTACTTC.

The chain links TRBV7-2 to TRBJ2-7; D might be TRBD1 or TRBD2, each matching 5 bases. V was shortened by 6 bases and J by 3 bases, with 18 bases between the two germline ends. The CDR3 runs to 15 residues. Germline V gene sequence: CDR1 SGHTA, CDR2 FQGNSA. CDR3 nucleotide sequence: TGTGCCAGCAGGCACCGATGGGGGTCGGGCTACGAGCAGTACTTC. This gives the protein CASRHRWGSGYEQYF.

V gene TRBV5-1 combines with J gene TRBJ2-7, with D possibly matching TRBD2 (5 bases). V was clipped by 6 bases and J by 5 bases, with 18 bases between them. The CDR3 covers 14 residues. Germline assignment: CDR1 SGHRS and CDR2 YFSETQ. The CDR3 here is CASKADVGGDEQYF. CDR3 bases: TGCGCCAGCAAGGCAGACGTAGGAGGAGACGAGCAGTACTTC.

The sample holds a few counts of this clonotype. CDR3 sequence: CASSPHRGTSYNEQFF. CDR3 bases: TGTGCCAGCAGCCCTCACCGGGGCACCTCCTACAATGAGCAGTTCTTC. V gene TRBV7-2 combines with J gene TRBJ2-1; possibly TRBD1 or TRBD2 for D (5 bases each). Trimming took 5 bases from V and 0 from J, leaving 14 bases between them. Germline V gives CDR1 SGHTA, CDR2 FQGNSA. This CDR3 has 16 amino acids.

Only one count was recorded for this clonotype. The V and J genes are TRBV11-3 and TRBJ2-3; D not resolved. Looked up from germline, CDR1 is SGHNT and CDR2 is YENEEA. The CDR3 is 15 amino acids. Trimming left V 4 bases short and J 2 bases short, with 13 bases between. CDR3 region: CASSYDRLNTDTQYF. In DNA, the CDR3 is TGTGCCAGCAGCTATGATCGCCTAAACACAGATACGCAGTATTTT.

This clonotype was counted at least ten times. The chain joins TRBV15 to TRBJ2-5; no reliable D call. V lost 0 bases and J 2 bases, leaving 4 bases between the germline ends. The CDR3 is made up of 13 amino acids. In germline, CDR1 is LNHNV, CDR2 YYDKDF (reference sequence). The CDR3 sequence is CATSRDKQETQYF. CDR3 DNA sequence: TGTGCCACCAGCAGAGATAAGCAAGAGACCCAGTACTTC.

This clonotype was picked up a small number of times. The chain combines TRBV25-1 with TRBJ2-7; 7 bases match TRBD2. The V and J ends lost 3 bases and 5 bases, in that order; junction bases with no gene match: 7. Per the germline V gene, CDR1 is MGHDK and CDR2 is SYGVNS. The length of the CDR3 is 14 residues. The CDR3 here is CASSDLGLENEQYF. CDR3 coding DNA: TGTGCCAGCAGTGATTTAGGACTAGAAAACGAGCAGTACTTC.

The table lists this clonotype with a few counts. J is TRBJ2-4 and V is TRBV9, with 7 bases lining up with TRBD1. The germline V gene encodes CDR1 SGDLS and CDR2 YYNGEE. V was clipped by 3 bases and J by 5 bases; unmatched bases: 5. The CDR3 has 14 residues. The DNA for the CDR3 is TGTGCCAGCAGCGGGGGACAGCCCCAAAACATTCAGTACTTC. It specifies CASSGGQPQNIQYF.

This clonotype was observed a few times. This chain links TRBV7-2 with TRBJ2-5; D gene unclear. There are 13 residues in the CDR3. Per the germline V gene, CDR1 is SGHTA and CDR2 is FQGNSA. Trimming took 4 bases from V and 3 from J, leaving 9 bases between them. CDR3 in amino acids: CASSSESEETQYF. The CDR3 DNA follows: TGTGCCAGCAGCTCCGAAAGTGAAGAGACCCAGTACTTC.

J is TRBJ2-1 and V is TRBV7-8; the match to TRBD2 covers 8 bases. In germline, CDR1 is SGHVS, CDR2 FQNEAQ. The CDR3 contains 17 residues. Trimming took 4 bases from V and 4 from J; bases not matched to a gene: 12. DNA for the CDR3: TGTGCCAGCAGCTGGCCAAGGGGGACTAGTGGGTACAATGAGCAGTTCTTC. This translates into CASSWPRGTSGYNEQFF. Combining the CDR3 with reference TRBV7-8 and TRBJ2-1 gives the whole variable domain GAGVSQSPRYKVAKRGQDVALRCDPISGHVSLFWYQQALGQGPEFLTYFQNEAQLDKSGLPSDRFFAERPEGSVSTLKIQRTQQEDSAVYLCASSWPRGTSGYNEQFFGPGTRLTVL.

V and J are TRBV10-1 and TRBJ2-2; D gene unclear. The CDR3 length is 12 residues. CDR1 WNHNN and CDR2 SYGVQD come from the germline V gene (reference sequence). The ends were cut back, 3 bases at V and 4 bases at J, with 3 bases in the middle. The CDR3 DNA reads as TGCGCCAGCAGTGACTTCACCGGGGAGCTGTTTTTT. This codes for CASSDFTGELFF.

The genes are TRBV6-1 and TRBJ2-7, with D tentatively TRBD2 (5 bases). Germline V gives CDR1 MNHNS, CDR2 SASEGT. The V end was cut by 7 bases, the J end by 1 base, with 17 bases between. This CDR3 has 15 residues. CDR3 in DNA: TGTGCCAGCACATATGGACTGCCGTTTTCCTACGAGCAGTACTTC. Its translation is CASTYGLPFSYEQYF.

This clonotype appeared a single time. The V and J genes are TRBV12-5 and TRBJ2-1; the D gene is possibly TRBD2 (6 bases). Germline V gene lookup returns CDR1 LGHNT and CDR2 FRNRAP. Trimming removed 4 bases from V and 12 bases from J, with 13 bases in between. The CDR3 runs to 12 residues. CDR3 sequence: CASGSSGLGQFF. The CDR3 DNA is TGTGCTAGTGGTTCCAGCGGGCTTGGGCAGTTCTTC.

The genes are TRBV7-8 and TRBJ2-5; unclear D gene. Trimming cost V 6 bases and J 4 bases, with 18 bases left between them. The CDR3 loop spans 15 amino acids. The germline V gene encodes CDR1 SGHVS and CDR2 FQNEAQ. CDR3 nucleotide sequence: TGTGCCAGCAGAAGATTGATGGTGAGAGGAGAGACCCAGTACTTC. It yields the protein CASRRLMVRGETQYF. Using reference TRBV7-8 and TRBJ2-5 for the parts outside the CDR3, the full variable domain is GAGVSQSPRYKVAKRGQDVALRCDPISGHVSLFWYQQALGQGPEFLTYFQNEAQLDKSGLPSDRFFAERPEGSVSTLKIQRTQQEDSAVYLCASRRLMVRGETQYFGPGTRLLVL.